Included here is one T cell receptor (beta chain) sequence, with context. CDR1 SGHNT and CDR2 YYREEE come from the germline V gene (reference sequence). CDR3 size: 14 residues. Trimming took 0 bases from V and 5 from J, leaving 11 bases between them. The data were taken from a study of shared clonotypes between healthy human individuals. Study-level background: Per donor, three plates held CD4 naive cells, three held CD4 memory, two held CD8 naive and one held CD8 memory.

The data were produced by immunoSEQ multiplex PCR, yet TCRdb's version contains in-frame clones alone and is incomplete. The sample records about a million clones, around 74% being singletons. Sequenced material: memory CD4+ T cells sorted from blood. The subset was: CD45RA-negative fraction. This receptor was identified in a man younger than 30 in good health. The chain couples TRBV5-4 to TRBJ2-5; D could derive from TRBD1 or TRBD2 (5 bases each). CDR3 protein: CASSLDGAGETQYF. The DNA for the CDR3 is TGTGCCAGCAGCTTGGACGGGGCCGGGGAGACCCAGTACTTC.